The TCR beta chain under discussion was sequenced for a study of blood T cell repertoires in COVID-19. Background on the study: PBMCs, B-cell-depleted T cells, or T cells were the source of the cDNA or gDNA that made up the material.

Some clones are missing from TCRdb's copy, which holds only in-frame ones; the method was immunoSEQ multiplex PCR. In the table there are about 240,000 clones, 75% to 90% of which are singletons. The count of this clone is one. Sequencing was carried out using peripheral blood. The receptor's source is a woman aged 25 to 45 who had recovered from COVID-19.

The CDR3 nucleotides read TGTGCCAGCAGCTCAAGCCTAAACACTGAAGCTTTCTTT. Its protein is CASSSSLNTEAFF. The chain combines TRBV6-2 or TRBV6-3 with TRBJ1-1; D is ambiguous. CDR1 is MNHEY, CDR2 SVGEGT, per germline. The CDR3 loop spans 13 amino acids. Trimming shortened V by 6 bases and J by 2 bases, and 10 bases separated the two germline ends.